This TCR beta chain emerged from a study of beta chain features in type 1 diabetes. Whole-study context: On cell yields, gender and age, patients and healthy donors were similar. Broader study findings: Diminished insertions and augmented deletions at VDJ junctions characterized type 1 diabetes patients. Sampled from patients, naive, central memory and Treg TCRB repertoires appeared more similar than those sampled from healthy donors. Any HLA effect on TCRB rearrangement was left unresolved by small sub-analyses. Shorter TCRB CDR3s, moderately but significantly so, were found in Type 1 diabetes patients in all four CD4+ subsets.

The germline V and J ends were trimmed by 5 bases and 6 bases, with 16 bases remaining between them. Germline CDR1 and CDR2: SEHNR and FQNEAQ (reference sequence). The CDR3 spans 15 residues. This clone was seen only a few times. Antigen specificity is unknown. The investigators reverse transcribed all of the isolated RNA, so they sequenced expressed TCRB transcripts. This table comes from immunoSEQ multiplex PCR, and its TCRdb copy is limited to in-frame clones, with some not included. This table has about 710,000 clones, around 15% appearing once. The sequenced material came from naive CD4+ T cells from blood. The chain recombines TRBV7-9 with TRBJ1-4; D might be TRBD1 (5 bases). This receptor was taken from a man between 18 and 29 years old with type 1 diabetes. In nucleotides, the CDR3 is TGTGCCAGCAGCGTCGCCTCGCCGGGGGATGAAAAACTGTTTTTT. As protein: CASSVASPGDEKLFF.